This T cell receptor beta chain was identified during a study of liver allograft versus peripheral blood T cells. The overall study: T cell receptor repertoires in transplanted livers were compared with those in recipients' peripheral blood. Overall study findings and caveats: A difference was reportedly observed between T cell receptor repertoires inside liver allografts and those in peripheral blood.

CDR3 length equals 14 residues. Per the germline V gene, CDR1 is ENHRY and CDR2 is SYGVKD. V lost 9 bases and J lost 6; bases outside the gene matches: 13. Many counts were recorded for this clonotype. Its antigen is unidentified. MiXCR, run by TCRdb on the reads, gives a single entry per CDR3 protein. Of around 12,000 distinct CDR3 sequences in the sample, 15% to 20% were seen once. The clonotype was recovered from a human patient who had a liver transplant. The graft donor may account for some of the T cells. This chain connects TRBV10-3 to TRBJ1-1; 7 nucleotides line up with TRBD1. CDR3 coding DNA: TGTGCCATATCACGTACGACAGGGCAATCTGAAGCTTTCTTT. The encoded protein is CAISRTTGQSEAFF.